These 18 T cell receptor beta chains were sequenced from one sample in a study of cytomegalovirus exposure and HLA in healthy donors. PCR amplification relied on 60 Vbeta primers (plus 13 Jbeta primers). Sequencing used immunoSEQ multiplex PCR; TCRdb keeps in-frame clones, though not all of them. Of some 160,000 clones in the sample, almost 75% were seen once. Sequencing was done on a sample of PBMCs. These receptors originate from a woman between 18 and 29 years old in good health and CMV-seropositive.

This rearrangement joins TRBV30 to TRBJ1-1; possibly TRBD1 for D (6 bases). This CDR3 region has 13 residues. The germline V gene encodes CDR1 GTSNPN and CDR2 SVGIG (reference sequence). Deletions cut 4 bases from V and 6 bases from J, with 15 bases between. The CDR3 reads CAWNEQGYPEAFF. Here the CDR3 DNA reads TGTGCCTGGAACGAACAGGGTTACCCTGAAGCTTTCTTT.

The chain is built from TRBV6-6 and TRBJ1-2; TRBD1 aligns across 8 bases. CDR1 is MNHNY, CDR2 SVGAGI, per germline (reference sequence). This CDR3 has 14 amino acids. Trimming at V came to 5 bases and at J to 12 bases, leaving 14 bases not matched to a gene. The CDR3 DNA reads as TGTGCCAGCAGTCCTCCTATCTCTGACAGGGGCCACACCTTC. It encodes CASSPPISDRGHTF.

In nucleotides, the CDR3 is TGTGCCAGCTCACGGGGGACTACTAGCACAGATACGCAGTATTTT. It specifies CASSRGTTSTDTQYF. The chain is built from TRBV18 and TRBJ2-3; 7 positions match TRBD2. Trimming cost V 4 bases and J 0 bases; bases outside gene matches: 4. This CDR3 contains 15 residues. Per the germline V gene, CDR1 is KGHSH and CDR2 is LQKENI.

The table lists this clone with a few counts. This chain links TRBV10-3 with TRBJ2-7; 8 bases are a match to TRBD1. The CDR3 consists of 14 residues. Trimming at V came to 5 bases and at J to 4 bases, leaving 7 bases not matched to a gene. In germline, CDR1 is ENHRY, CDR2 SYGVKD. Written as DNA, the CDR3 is TGTGCCATCAGTCGGGACAGGCAAGATTACGAGCAGTACTTC. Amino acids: CAISRDRQDYEQYF.

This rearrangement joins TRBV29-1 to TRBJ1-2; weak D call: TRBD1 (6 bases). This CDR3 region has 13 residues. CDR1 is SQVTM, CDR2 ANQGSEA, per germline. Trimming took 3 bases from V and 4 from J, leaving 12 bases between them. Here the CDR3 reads CSVELPGVYGYTF. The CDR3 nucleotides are TGCAGCGTTGAGTTACCAGGGGTCTATGGCTACACCTTC.

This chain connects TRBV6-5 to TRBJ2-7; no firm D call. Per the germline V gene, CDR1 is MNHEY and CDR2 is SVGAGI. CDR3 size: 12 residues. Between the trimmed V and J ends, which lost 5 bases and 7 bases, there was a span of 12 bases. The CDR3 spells CASSEPHLEQYF. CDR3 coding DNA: TGTGCCAGCAGTGAACCGCACTTGGAGCAGTACTTC.

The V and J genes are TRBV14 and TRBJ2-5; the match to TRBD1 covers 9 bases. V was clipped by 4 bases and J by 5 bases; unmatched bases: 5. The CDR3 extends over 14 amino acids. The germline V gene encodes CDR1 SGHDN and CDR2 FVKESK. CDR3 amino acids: CASSPDRGWETQYF. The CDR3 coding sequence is TGTGCCAGCAGCCCGGACAGGGGTTGGGAGACCCAGTACTTC.

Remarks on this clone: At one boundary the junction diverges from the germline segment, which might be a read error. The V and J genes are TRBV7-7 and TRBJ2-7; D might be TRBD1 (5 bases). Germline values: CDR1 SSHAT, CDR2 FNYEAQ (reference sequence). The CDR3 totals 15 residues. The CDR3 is CASSLEKGPSYEQYF. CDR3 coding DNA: TGTGCTAGCAGCTTAGAAAAGGGGCCTTCCTACGAGCAGTACTTC. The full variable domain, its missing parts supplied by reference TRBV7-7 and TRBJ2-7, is GAGVSQSPRYKVTKRGQDVTLRCDPISSHATLYWYQQALGQGPEFLTYFNYEAQPDKSGLPSDRFSAERPEGSISTLTIQRTEQRDSAMYRCASSLEKGPSYEQYFGPGTRLTVT.

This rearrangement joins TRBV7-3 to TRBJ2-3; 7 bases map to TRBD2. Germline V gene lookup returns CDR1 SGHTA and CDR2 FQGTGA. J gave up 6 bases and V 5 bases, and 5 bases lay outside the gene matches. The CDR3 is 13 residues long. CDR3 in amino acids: CASSRTSDDTQYF. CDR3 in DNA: TGTGCCAGCAGCCGGACTAGTGACGATACGCAGTATTTT.

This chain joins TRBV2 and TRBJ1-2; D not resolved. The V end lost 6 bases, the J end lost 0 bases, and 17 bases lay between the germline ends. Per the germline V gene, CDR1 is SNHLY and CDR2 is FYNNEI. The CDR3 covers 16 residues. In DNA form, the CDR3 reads TGTGCCAGCAGATCTACCGCCCAGACAACTAACTATGGCTACACCTTC. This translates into CASRSTAQTTNYGYTF.

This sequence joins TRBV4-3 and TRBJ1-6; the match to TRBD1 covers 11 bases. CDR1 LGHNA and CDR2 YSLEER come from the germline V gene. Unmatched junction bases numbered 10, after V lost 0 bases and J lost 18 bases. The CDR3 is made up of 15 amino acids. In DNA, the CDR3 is TGCGCCAGCAGCCAAGAAGCTGGACAGGGGGCGCGGCCCCACTTT. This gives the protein CASSQEAGQGARPHF.

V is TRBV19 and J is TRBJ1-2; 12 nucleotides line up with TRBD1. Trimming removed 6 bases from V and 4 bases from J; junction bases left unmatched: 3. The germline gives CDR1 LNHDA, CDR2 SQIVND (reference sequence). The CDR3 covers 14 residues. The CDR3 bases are TGTGCCAGTAGCCGGGACAGGGGGCCCTATGGCTACACCTTC. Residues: CASSRDRGPYGYTF.

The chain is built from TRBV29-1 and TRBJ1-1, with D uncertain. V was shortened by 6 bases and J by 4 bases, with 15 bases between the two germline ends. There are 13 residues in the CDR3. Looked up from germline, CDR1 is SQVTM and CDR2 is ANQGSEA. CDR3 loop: CSVLSPYFTEAFF. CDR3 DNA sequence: TGCAGCGTCCTGAGTCCTTATTTCACTGAAGCTTTCTTT.

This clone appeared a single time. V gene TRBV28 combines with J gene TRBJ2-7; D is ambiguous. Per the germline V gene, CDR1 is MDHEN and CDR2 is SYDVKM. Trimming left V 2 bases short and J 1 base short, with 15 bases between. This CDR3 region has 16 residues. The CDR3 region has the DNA TGTGCCAGCAGTTTAGCCAGGAAGAGATATTCCTACGAGCAGTACTTC. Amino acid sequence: CASSLARKRYSYEQYF. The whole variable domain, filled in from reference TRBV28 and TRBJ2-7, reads DVKVTQSSRYLVKRTGEKVFLECVQDMDHENMFWYRQDPGLGLRLIYFSYDVKMKEKGDIPEGYSVSREKKERFSLILESASTNQTSMYLCASSLARKRYSYEQYFGPGTRLTVT.

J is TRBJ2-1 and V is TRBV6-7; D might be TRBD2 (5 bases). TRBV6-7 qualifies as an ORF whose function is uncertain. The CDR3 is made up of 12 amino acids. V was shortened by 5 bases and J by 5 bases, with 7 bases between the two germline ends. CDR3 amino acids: CASSGLHNEQFF. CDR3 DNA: TGTGCCAGCAGTGGACTCCACAATGAGCAGTTCTTC.

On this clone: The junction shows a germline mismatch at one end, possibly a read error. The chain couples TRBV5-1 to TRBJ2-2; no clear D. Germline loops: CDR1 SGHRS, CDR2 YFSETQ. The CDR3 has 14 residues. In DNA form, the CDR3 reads TGCGTCAGCAGCGATATCAGTGTCACCGGGGAGCTGTTTTTT. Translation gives CVSSDISVTGELFF.

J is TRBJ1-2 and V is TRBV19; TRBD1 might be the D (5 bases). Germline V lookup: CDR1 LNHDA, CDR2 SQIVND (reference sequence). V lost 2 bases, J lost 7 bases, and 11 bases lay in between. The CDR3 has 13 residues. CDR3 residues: CASSITRVSGYTF. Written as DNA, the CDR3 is TGTGCCAGTAGTATAACCAGGGTGTCTGGCTACACCTTC.

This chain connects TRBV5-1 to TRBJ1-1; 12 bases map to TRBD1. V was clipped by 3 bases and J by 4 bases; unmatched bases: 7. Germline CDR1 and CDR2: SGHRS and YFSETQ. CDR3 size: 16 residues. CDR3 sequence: CASSWGQGAQSTEAFF. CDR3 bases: TGCGCCAGCAGCTGGGGACAGGGGGCGCAGAGCACTGAAGCTTTCTTT.